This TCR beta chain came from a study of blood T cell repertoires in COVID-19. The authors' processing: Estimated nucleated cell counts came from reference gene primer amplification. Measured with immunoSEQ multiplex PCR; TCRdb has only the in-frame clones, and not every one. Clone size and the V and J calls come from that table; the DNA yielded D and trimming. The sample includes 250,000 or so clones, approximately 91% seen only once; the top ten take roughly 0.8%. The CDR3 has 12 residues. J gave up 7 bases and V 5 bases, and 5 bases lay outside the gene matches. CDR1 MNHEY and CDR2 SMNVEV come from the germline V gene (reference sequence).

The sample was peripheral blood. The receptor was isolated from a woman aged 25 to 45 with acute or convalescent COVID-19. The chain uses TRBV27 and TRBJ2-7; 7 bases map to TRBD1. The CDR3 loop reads CASSPDRVEQYF. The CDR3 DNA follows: TGTGCCAGCAGTCCCGACAGGGTGGAGCAGTACTTC.